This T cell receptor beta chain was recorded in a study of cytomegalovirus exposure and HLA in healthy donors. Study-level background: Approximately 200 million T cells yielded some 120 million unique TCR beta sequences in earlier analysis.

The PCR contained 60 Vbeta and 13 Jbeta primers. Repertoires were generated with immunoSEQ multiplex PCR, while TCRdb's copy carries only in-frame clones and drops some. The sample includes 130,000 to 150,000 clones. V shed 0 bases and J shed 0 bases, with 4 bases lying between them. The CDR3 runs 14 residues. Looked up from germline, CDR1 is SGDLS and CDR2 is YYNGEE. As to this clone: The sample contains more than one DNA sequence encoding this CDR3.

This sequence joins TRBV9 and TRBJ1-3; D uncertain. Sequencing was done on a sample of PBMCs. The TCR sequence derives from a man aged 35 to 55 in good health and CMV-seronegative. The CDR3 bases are TGTGCCAGCAGCGTAGGCAGCTCTGGAAACACCATATATTTT. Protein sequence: CASSVGSSGNTIYF. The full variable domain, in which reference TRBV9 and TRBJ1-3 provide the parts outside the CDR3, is DSGVTQTPKHLITATGQRVTLRCSPRSGDLSVYWYQQSLDQGLQFLIQYYNGEERAKGNILERFSAQQFPDLHSELNLSSLELGDSALYFCASSVGSSGNTIYFGEGSWLTVV.